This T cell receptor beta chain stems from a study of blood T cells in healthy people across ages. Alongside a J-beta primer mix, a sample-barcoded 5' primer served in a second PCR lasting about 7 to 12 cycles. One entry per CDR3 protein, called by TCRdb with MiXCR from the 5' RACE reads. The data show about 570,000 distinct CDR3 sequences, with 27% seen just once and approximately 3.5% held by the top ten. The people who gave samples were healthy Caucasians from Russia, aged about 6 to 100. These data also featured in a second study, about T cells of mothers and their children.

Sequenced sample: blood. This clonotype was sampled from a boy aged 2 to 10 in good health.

This chain's CDR3 is CASRPPRDRGELFF. Here the CDR3 DNA reads TGTGCAAGTCGTCCCCCCCGAGATCGCGGGGAGCTGTTTTTT. This chain joins TRBV12-2 and TRBJ2-2; TRBD2 is the table's D call and was not checked against the DNA. TRBV12-2 constitutes a pseudogene. There are 14 residues in the CDR3.